One and the same sample provided the 18 T cell receptor beta chains below, sequenced in a study of blood T cell repertoires in COVID-19. Clones were read by immunoSEQ multiplex PCR, and TCRdb kept only the in-frame ones, dropping some. The table includes around 280,000 clones, more than 85% detected once. The sequenced sample was peripheral blood. The receptor source for this set is a man in his 70s with acute or convalescent COVID-19.

The chain couples TRBV7-2 to TRBJ2-5, with TRBD2 identical over 12 bases. This CDR3 has 16 residues. Germline CDR1 and CDR2: SGHTA and FQGNSA. V was clipped by 5 bases and J by 3 bases; unmatched bases: 7. As DNA, the CDR3 is TGTGCCAGCAGCCCCTTCACTAGCGGGGGGAAAGAGACCCAGTACTTC. It codes for CASSPFTSGGKETQYF. The whole variable domain, remainder taken from reference TRBV7-2 and TRBJ2-5, is GAGVSQSPSNKVTEKGKDVELRCDPISGHTALYWYRQSLGQGLEFLIYFQGNSAPDKSGLPSDRFSAERTGGSVSTLTIQRTQQEDSAVYLCASSPFTSGGKETQYFGPGTRLLVL.

The chain uses TRBV6-1 and TRBJ1-5; TRBD1 is a possible D gene (5 bases). V gave up 1 base and J gave up 12 bases, with 19 bases separating them. The germline gives CDR1 MNHNS, CDR2 SASEGT. The CDR3 is 15 residues long. The CDR3 loop is CASSEGRAFWLDQHF. CDR3 DNA: TGTGCCAGCAGTGAAGGCAGGGCTTTCTGGCTGGACCAGCATTTT.

The chain carries TRBV7-7 and TRBJ2-3; D may be TRBD2 (7 bases). Trimming left V 0 bases short and J 0 bases short, with 25 bases between. The CDR3 is 21 amino acids. Germline-derived CDR1 and CDR2 are SSHAT and FNYEAQ (reference sequence). The chain's CDR3 is CASSLALRAGDYRCSTDTQYF. CDR3 sequence (DNA): TGTGCCAGCAGCTTAGCGCTAAGGGCAGGGGACTACCGGTGTAGCACAGATACGCAGTATTTT.

This chain uses TRBV6-5 with TRBJ1-1; D might be TRBD1 (5 bases). CDR3 length equals 13 residues. Trimming left V 8 bases short and J 4 bases short, with 14 bases between. Germline CDR1 MNHEY, CDR2 SVGAGI. The CDR3 bases are TGTGCCAGCTACGGGGGGGAGGTCACTGAAGCTTTCTTT. As protein: CASYGGEVTEAFF.

The DNA for the CDR3 is TGTGCCAGCAGTCTCCTGACAGGGAGCAAAAACATTCAGTACTTC. It codes for CASSLLTGSKNIQYF. The chain has TRBV28 and TRBJ2-4; 7 nucleotides agree with TRBD1. Germline assignment: CDR1 MDHEN and CDR2 SYDVKM. The CDR3 contains 15 residues. Germline trimming cut 5 bases from V and 3 bases from J; bases unmatched to any gene: 7.

This clone has only a few counts. The V and J genes are TRBV21-1 and TRBJ2-7; TRBD1 reflects the table's D call only, with no check against the DNA. TRBV21-1 is termed a pseudogene. This CDR3 comprises 15 residues. The CDR3 loop reads CASSKWDRDSYEQYF. CDR3 sequence (DNA): TGTGCCAGCAGCAAGTGGGACAGGGACTCCTACGAGCAGTACTTC.

The chain employs TRBV20-1 and TRBJ2-3; 9 nucleotides match TRBD2. The CDR3 extends over 15 amino acids. J was trimmed by 3 bases and V by 3 bases; bases with no gene match: 7. Germline CDR1 is DFQATT and CDR2 is SNEGSKA (reference sequence). CDR3 in DNA: TGCAGTGCTAGTGTGCGGGAGGGTGGGACAGATACGCAGTATTTT. It specifies CSASVREGGTDTQYF.

The table lists this clone with a count of one. The rearrangement joins TRBV4-2 to TRBJ1-4; the D gene is possibly TRBD1 (6 bases). V was trimmed by 4 bases and J by 8 bases, leaving 14 bases between them. The CDR3 runs to 14 residues. The germline V gene encodes CDR1 LGHNA and CDR2 YNFKEQ. CDR3 protein: CASSPGEGGEKLFF. In DNA, the CDR3 is TGTGCCAGCAGCCCCGGGGAGGGGGGAGAAAAACTGTTTTTT.

This chain joins TRBV5-4 and TRBJ1-1, with a tentative D call TRBD1 (5 bases). The CDR3 covers 16 residues. Trimming shortened V by 4 bases and J by 0 bases, and 16 bases separated the two germline ends. Germline V CDR1 and CDR2: SGHNT, YYREEE (reference sequence). The CDR3 nucleotides are TGTGCCAGCAGCGGGGTGCAGGGTGGATTGAACACTGAAGCTTTCTTT. Its protein product is CASSGVQGGLNTEAFF.

This chain uses TRBV14 with TRBJ2-7; 12 bases match TRBD2. The trim removed 7 bases at V and 6 bases at J, leaving 13 bases unmatched. This CDR3 spans 16 amino acids. Germline V gives CDR1 SGHDN, CDR2 FVKESK. CDR3 coding DNA: TGTGCCAGCACCCCGGGGGCTAGCGGGAGGGCACGCGAGCAGTACTTC. It codes for CASTPGASGRAREQYF.

The chain has TRBV15 and TRBJ1-2; D is possibly TRBD1 (6 bases). The germline gives CDR1 LNHNV, CDR2 YYDKDF (reference sequence). V shed 3 bases and J shed 4 bases, with 15 bases lying between them. The CDR3 has 15 residues. The CDR3 loop reads CATSRRGGLSYGYTF. CDR3 in DNA: TGTGCCACCAGCAGGCGGGGGGGGCTTTCCTATGGCTACACCTTC.

This chain uses TRBV2 with TRBJ2-2; 7 bases align to TRBD1. V lost 6 bases to trimming and J lost 4 bases; unmatched junction nucleotides: 5. Germline values: CDR1 SNHLY, CDR2 FYNNEI. There are 14 residues in the CDR3. The CDR3 loop reads CASRVGGLTGELFF. The CDR3 coding sequence is TGTGCCAGCAGAGTAGGGGGCCTCACCGGGGAGCTGTTTTTT. Based on the CDR3 plus reference TRBV2 and TRBJ2-2, the full variable domain is EPEVTQTPSHQVTQMGQEVILRCVPISNHLYFYWYRQILGQKVEFLVSFYNNEISEKSEIFDDQFSVERPDGSNFTLKIRSTKLEDSAMYFCASRVGGLTGELFFGEGSRLTVL.

The gene calls are TRBV4-3 and TRBJ2-7, with 11 bases aligning to TRBD2. CDR3 length: 17 residues. V lost 3 bases and J lost 4; bases outside the gene matches: 11. Germline-derived CDR1 and CDR2 are LGHNA and YSLEER. CDR3 loop: CASSHLKTSGSRYEQYF. CDR3 nucleotide sequence: TGCGCCAGCAGCCACCTGAAAACTAGCGGGAGCCGGTACGAGCAGTACTTC.

The rearrangement uses TRBV7-2 and TRBJ2-3, with TRBD2 identical over 11 bases. The CDR3 is made up of 14 amino acids. From germline, CDR1 is SGHTA and CDR2 FQGNSA. Trimming cost V 5 bases and J 5 bases; bases outside gene matches: 3. CDR3 nucleotide sequence: TGTGCCAGCAGCCGGGGACTAGCGGTAGATACGCAGTATTTT. This gives the protein CASSRGLAVDTQYF.

This clone was counted a single time. The V gene is TRBV6-6, the J gene TRBJ2-1; 13 bases fit TRBD2. Trimming at V came to 7 bases and at J to 6 bases, leaving 6 bases not matched to a gene. This CDR3 is 15 amino acids long. Germline assignment: CDR1 MNHNY and CDR2 SVGAGI (reference sequence). The CDR3 DNA is TGTGCCAGCACCCTACTAGCGGGAGGGCCCAATGAGCAGTTCTTC. Protein sequence: CASTLLAGGPNEQFF.

This chain links TRBV15 with TRBJ1-4, with 9 bases fitting TRBD1. Germline CDR1 and CDR2: LNHNV and YYDKDF (reference sequence). The junction had 9 bases not matched to a gene; V was cut back by 5 bases and J by 8 bases. The CDR3 consists of 15 residues. Written as DNA, the CDR3 is TGTGCCACCAGCTCAGGGGACAGGGTGGGAGAAAAACTGTTTTTT. Protein sequence: CATSSGDRVGEKLFF.

The chain is built from TRBV7-2 and TRBJ1-6; D may be TRBD1 (5 bases). This CDR3 contains 16 residues. CDR1 is SGHTA and CDR2 is FQGNSA in the germline V gene. The V end lost 0 bases, the J end lost 7 bases, and 13 bases lay between the germline ends. The chain's CDR3 is CASSLAWGSSNSPLHF. For the CDR3, the DNA is TGTGCCAGCAGCTTAGCGTGGGGCAGTTCGAATTCACCCCTCCACTTT.

The table lists this clone with a few counts. The rearrangement joins TRBV15 to TRBJ2-1; 14 bases agree with TRBD2. The CDR3 sequence is 17 residues long. V dropped 3 bases and J dropped 8; count of bases not matched to a gene: 9. Per germline, CDR1 LNHNV and CDR2 YYDKDF (reference sequence). CDR3: CATSSPRTSGRSHEQFF. CDR3 coding DNA: TGTGCCACCAGCAGCCCGCGGACTAGCGGGAGGAGCCATGAGCAGTTCTTC.